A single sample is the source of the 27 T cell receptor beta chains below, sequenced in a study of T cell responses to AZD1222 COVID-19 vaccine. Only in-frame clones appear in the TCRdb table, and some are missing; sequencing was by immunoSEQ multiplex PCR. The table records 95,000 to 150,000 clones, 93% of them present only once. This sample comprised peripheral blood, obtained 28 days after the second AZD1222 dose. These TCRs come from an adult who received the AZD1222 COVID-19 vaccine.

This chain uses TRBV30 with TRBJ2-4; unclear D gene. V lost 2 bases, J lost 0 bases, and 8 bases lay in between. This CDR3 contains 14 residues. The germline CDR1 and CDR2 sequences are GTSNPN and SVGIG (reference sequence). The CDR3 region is CAWSLLRAKNIQYF. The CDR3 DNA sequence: TGTGCCTGGAGTCTCCTAAGAGCCAAAAACATTCAGTACTTC.

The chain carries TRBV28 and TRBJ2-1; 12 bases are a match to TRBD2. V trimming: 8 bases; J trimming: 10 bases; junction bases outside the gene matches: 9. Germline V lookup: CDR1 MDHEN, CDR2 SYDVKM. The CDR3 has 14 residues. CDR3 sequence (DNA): TGTGCCAGCGCCCCTCTAGCGGGGGGGCTCGAGCAGTTCTTC. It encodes CASAPLAGGLEQFF.

For the CDR3, the DNA is TGTGCCAGCAGCGGAACGGGGCCAGCACTGGATGAGCAGTTCTTC. Protein: CASSGTGPALDEQFF. This chain connects TRBV9 to TRBJ2-1; the D call may be TRBD1 or TRBD2 (5 bases each). Germline V gene data show CDR1 as SGDLS and CDR2 as YYNGEE. Trimming took off 3 bases at V and 8 bases at J, with 18 bases between the two ends. This CDR3 region has 15 residues.

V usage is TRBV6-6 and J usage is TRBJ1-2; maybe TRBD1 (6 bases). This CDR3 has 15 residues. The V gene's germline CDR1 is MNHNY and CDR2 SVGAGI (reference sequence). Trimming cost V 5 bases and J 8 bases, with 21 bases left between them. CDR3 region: CASSTDRPEVVGYTF. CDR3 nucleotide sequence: TGTGCCAGCAGTACGGACAGACCAGAGGTGGTGGGCTACACCTTC.

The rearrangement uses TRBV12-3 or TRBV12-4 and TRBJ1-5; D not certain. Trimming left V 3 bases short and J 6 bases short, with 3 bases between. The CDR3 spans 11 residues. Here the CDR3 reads CASSFGQPQHF. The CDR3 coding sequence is TGTGCCAGCAGTTTTGGTCAGCCCCAGCATTTT.

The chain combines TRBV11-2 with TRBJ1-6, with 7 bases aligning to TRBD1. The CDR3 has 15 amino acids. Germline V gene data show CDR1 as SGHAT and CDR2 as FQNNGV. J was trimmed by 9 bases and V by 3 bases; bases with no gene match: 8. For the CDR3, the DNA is TGTGCCAGCAGCTTGGAGACAGGGCTACCTTCACCCCTCCACTTT. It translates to CASSLETGLPSPLHF.

For the CDR3, the DNA is TGCAGCTCCCGGACAGGGGATTCCTACGAGCAGTACTTC. Its protein product is CSSRTGDSYEQYF. This chain connects TRBV29-1 to TRBJ2-7; 9 bases agree with TRBD1. Trimming at V came to 8 bases and at J to 1 base, leaving 6 bases not matched to a gene. Germline V CDR1 and CDR2: SQVTM, ANQGSEA. The CDR3 totals 13 residues.

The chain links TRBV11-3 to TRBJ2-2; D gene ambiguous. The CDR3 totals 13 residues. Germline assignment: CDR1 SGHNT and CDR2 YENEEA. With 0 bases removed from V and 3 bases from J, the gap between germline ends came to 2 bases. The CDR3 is CASSLEYTGELFF. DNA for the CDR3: TGTGCCAGCAGCTTAGAGTACACCGGGGAGCTGTTTTTT.

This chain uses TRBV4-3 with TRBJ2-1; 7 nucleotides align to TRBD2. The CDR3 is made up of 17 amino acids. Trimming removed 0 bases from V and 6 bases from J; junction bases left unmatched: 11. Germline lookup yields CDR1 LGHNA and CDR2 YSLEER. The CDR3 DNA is TGCGCCAGCAGCCAAGATTGGTTGACGGGAGGTCTCAATGAGCAGTTCTTC. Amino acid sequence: CASSQDWLTGGLNEQFF.

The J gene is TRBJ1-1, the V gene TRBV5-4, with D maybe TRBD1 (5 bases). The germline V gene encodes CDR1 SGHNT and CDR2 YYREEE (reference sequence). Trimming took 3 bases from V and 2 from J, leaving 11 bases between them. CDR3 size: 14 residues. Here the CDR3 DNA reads TGTGCCAGCAGCTCGGACATTTTTAACACTGAAGCTTTCTTT. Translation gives CASSSDIFNTEAFF.

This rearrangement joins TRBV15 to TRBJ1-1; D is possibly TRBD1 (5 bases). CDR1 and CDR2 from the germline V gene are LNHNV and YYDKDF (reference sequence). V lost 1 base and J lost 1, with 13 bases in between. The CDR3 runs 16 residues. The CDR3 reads CATSRARVQANTEAFF. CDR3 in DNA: TGTGCCACCAGCAGAGCCAGGGTACAGGCGAACACTGAAGCTTTCTTT. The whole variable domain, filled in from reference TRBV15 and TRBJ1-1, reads DAMVIQNPRYQVTQFGKPVTLSCSQTLNHNVMYWYQQKSSQAPKLLFHYYDKDFNNEADTPDNFQSRRPNTSFCFLDIRSPGLGDTAMYLCATSRARVQANTEAFFGQGTRLTVV.

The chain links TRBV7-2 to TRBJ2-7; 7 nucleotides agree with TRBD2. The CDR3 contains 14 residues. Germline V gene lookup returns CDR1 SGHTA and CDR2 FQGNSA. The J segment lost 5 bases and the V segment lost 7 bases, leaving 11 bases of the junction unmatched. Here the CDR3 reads CASTPSAGAHEQYF. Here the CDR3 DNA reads TGTGCCAGCACCCCCTCGGCGGGAGCCCACGAGCAGTACTTC.

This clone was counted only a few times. In DNA form, the CDR3 reads TGCGCCAGCAGCTTCGAAGGACAGGGGCCCTACGAGCAGTACTTC. Translation: CASSFEGQGPYEQYF. The chain recombines TRBV5-1 with TRBJ2-7, with 9 bases aligning to TRBD1. The germline gives CDR1 SGHRS, CDR2 YFSETQ. The CDR3 runs 15 residues. V lost 2 bases to trimming and J lost 2 bases; unmatched junction nucleotides: 5.

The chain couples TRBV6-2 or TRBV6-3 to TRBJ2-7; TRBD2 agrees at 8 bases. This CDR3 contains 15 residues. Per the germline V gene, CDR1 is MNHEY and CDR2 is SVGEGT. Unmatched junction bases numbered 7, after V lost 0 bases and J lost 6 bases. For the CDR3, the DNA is TGTGCCAGCAGTTACTCTTCGCTAGCGGGCCTCGAGCAGTACTTC. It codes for CASSYSSLAGLEQYF.

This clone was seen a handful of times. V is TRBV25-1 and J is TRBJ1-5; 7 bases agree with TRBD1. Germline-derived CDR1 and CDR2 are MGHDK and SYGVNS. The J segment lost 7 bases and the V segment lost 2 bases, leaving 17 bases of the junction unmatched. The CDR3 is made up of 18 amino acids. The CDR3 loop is CASSEVKNRGLFVQPQHF. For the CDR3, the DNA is TGTGCCAGCAGTGAAGTAAAAAACAGGGGTCTTTTCGTACAGCCCCAGCATTTT.

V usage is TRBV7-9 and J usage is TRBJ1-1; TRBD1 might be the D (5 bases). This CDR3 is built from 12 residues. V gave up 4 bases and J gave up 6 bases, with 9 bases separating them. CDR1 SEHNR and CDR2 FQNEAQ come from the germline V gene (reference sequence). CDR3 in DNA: TGTGCCAGCAGCTGGGGGGTGGCTGAAGCTTTCTTT. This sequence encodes CASSWGVAEAFF.

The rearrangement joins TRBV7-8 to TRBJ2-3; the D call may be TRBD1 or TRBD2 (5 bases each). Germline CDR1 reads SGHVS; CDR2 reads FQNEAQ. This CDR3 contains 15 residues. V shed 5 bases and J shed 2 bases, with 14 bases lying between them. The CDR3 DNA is TGTGCCAGCAGCCAGGGACGGCTCTTCACAGATACGCAGTATTTT. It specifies CASSQGRLFTDTQYF.

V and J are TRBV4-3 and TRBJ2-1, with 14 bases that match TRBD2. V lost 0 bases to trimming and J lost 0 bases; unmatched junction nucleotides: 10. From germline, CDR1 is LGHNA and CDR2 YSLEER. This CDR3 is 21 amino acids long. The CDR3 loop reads CASSQDLGLAGESSSYNEQFF. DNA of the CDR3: TGCGCCAGCAGCCAAGATCTGGGACTAGCGGGAGAGTCAAGCTCCTACAATGAGCAGTTCTTC.

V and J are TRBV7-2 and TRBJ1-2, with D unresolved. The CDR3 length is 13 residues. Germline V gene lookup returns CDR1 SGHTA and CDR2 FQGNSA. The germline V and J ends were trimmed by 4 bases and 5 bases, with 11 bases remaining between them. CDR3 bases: TGTGCCAGCAGCTCCGAGCCTAGGTATGGCTACACCTTC. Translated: CASSSEPRYGYTF.

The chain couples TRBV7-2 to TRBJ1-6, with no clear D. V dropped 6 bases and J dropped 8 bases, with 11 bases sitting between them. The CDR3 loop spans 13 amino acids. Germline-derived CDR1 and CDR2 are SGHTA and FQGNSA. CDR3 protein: CASRPGSDSPLHF. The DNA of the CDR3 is TGTGCCAGCAGGCCGGGGTCGGATTCACCCCTCCACTTT.

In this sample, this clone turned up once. CDR3 nucleotide sequence: TGTGCCAGCAGTTTGGACAGAAGCTATAATTCACCCCTCCACTTT. Translated: CASSLDRSYNSPLHF. The chain is built from TRBV27 and TRBJ1-6; TRBD1 might be the D (6 bases). The V gene's germline CDR1 is MNHEY and CDR2 SMNVEV (reference sequence). CDR3 length: 15 amino acids. The V and J ends lost 3 bases and 3 bases respectively, with 9 bases between them.

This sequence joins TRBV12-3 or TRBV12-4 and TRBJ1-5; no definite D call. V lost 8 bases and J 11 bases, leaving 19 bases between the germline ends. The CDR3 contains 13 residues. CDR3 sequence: CASGPATRSSQHF. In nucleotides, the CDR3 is TGTGCCAGCGGTCCAGCTACGAGGTCGTCCCAGCATTTT.

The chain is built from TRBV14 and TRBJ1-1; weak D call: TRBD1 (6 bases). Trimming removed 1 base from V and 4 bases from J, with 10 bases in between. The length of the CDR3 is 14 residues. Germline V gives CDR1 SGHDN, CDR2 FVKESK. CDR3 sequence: CASSQGRGGTEAFF. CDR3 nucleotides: TGTGCCAGCAGCCAAGGCAGGGGCGGCACTGAAGCTTTCTTT.

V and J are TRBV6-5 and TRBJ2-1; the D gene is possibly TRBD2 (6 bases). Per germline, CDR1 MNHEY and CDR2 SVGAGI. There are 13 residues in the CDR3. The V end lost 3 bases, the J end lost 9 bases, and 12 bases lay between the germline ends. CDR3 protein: CASSYTGESEQFF. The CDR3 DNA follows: TGTGCCAGCAGTTATACGGGGGAGAGTGAGCAGTTCTTC.

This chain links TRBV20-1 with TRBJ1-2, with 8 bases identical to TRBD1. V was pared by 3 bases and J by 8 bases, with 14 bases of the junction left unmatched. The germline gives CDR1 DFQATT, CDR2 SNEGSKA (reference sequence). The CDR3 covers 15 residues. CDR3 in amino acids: CSASRSGQEYLGYTF. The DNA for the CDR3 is TGCAGTGCTAGTCGGTCGGGACAGGAATACCTGGGCTACACCTTC.

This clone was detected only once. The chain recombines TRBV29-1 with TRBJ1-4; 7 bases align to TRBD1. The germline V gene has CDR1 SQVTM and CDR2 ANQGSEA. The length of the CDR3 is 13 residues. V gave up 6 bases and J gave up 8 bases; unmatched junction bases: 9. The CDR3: CSVRIQGGEKLFF. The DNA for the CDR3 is TGCAGCGTCCGAATTCAGGGGGGCGAAAAACTGTTTTTT.

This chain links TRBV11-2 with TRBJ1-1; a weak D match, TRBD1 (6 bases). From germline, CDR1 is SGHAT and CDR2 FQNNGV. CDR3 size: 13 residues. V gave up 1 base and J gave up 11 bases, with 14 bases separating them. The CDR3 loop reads CASSLAATGRAFF. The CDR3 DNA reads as TGTGCCAGCAGCTTAGCAGCAACAGGGCGGGCTTTCTTT.